This TCR beta chain was obtained from a study of OX40 agonist ivuxolimab in advanced cancers. Study conclusions and caveats: CD8+ T cells (on average) carried more expanded clones than CD4+ T cells. At doses 0.1 to 3.0 mg/kg, CD4+ and CD8+ clones expanded.

Generated by immunoSEQ multiplex PCR, the TCRdb table keeps only in-frame clones and is missing some. The sample lists tens of thousands of clones; around 84% were seen once. Points on this clone: The antigen is not known.

Trimming took 1 base from V and 1 from J; bases not matched to a gene: 4. This CDR3 has 17 amino acids. Germline V gives CDR1 KGHSH, CDR2 LQKENI. The rearrangement uses TRBV18 and TRBJ2-1, with 10 bases fitting TRBD2. Sequenced material: CD4+ or CD8+ T cells sorted from blood, taken in a trial of the OX40 agonist ivuxolimab. The sequence derives from an adult with an advanced solid tumor such as melanoma, head and neck, liver or kidney cancer. This CDR3 is CASSPRTSGDSYNEQFF. CDR3 sequence (DNA): TGTGCCAGCTCACCACGGACTAGCGGAGATTCCTACAATGAGCAGTTCTTC.